The clone carrying this T cell receptor beta chain was detected only a few times. Its antigen is unidentified. Time point: persistent/refractory GD, antithyroid drugs over 5 years with positive TRAb. The TCR library used RNA extracted from PBMCs. The authors diagnosed Graves' disease using American Thyroid Association guidelines. The CDR3 extends over 14 amino acids. Trimming removed 10 bases at V and 4 bases at J, with 19 bases between. The V gene's germline CDR1 is SGHAT and CDR2 FQNNGV. The data were obtained in a study of regulatory T cells in long-lasting Graves disease. CDR3 regions were amplified by Arm-PCR using iRepertoire HTBI primers to build TCR beta libraries. TCRdb reprocessed the multiplex PCR reads with MiXCR, giving one entry per CDR3 protein. The sample carries 700,000 or so distinct CDR3 sequences, 30% recorded once. Study-wide results and limits: The work looked only at peripheral blood and did not look at thyroid tissue. Whereas new patients shared roughly 910 public clonotypes, persistent patients shared more, at under 3,500.

The chain uses TRBV11-2 and TRBJ1-1; perhaps TRBD1 as D (5 bases). This sequence originates from a female donor with Graves disease. Sequencing used peripheral blood mononuclear cells (PBMCs), obtained when the disease was refractory, from a patient treated with antithyroid drugs. The CDR3 DNA is TGTGCCACCCTAAACGGGTGGGGCTCCACTGAAGCTTTCTTT. This codes for CATLNGWGSTEAFF.